The 27 T cell receptor beta chains below were found in one sample sequenced in a study of shared clonotypes between healthy human individuals. Repertoires were generated with immunoSEQ multiplex PCR, while TCRdb's copy carries only in-frame clones and drops some. The data contain some 320,000 clones, 80% to 90% of them singletons. The sample comprised memory CD8+ T cells sorted from blood. Subset in this sample: CD45RO+ cells pooled with CCR7-negative TemRA cells. All receptors come from a man younger than 35 in good health.

This chain uses TRBV27 with TRBJ2-1; TRBD1 matches 7 bases. Germline values: CDR1 MNHEY, CDR2 SMNVEV (reference sequence). Unmatched junction bases numbered 12, after V lost 7 bases and J lost 3 bases. The CDR3 runs to 16 residues. The CDR3 protein is CASKRFTGDNYNEQFF. In DNA form, the CDR3 reads TGTGCCAGCAAGCGGTTTACAGGGGACAACTACAATGAGCAGTTCTTC.

The genes are TRBV19 and TRBJ1-5; TRBD1 matches at 7 bases. The V gene end was trimmed by 3 bases and the J gene end by 5 bases; junction bases not matched to a gene: 7. This CDR3 has 15 amino acids. From germline, CDR1 is LNHDA and CDR2 SQIVND (reference sequence). The CDR3 coding sequence is TGTGCCAGTAGTATGGAGACAGGGTTGGATCAGCCCCAGCATTTT. It is translated as CASSMETGLDQPQHF.

The chain links TRBV7-9 to TRBJ2-4, with a possible D match to TRBD1 (6 bases). Germline CDR1 reads SEHNR; CDR2 reads FQNEAQ (reference sequence). The CDR3 runs to 15 residues. V was trimmed by 5 bases and J by 8 bases, leaving 19 bases between them. In DNA, the CDR3 is TGTGCCAGCAGCCCCGGTTACAGGGCAGGGGACATTCAGTACTTC. Translated, it gives CASSPGYRAGDIQYF.

The chain links TRBV7-9 to TRBJ2-1; either TRBD1 or TRBD2 may supply D (6 bases each). The V end was cut by 4 bases, the J end by 8 bases, with 15 bases between. CDR1 is SEHNR and CDR2 is FQNEAQ in the germline V gene (reference sequence). The CDR3 sequence is 14 residues long. CDR3 in amino acids: CASSSQLRGDEQFF. CDR3 coding DNA: TGTGCCAGCAGCTCCCAACTTAGGGGGGATGAGCAGTTCTTC. The whole variable domain, remainder taken from reference TRBV7-9 and TRBJ2-1, is DTGVSQNPRHKITKRGQNVTFRCDPISEHNRLYWYRQTLGQGPEFLTYFQNEAQLEKSRLLSDRFSAERPKGSFSTLEIQRTEQGDSAMYLCASSSQLRGDEQFFGPGTRLTVL.

This clone was counted once. The genes are TRBV4-3 and TRBJ2-3; TRBD2 is a possible D gene (5 bases). V dropped 0 bases and J dropped 1 base, with 17 bases sitting between them. CDR3 length equals 18 residues. Germline V CDR1 and CDR2: LGHNA, YSLEER. CDR3 protein: CASSQEWVGLAGTDTQYF. CDR3 coding DNA: TGCGCCAGCAGCCAAGAATGGGTGGGCCTAGCCGGCACAGATACGCAGTATTTT.

The chain combines TRBV10-3 with TRBJ1-1; tentatively, D is TRBD1 (5 bases). Between the trimmed V and J ends, which lost 8 bases and 1 base, there was a span of 11 bases. Per the germline V gene, CDR1 is ENHRY and CDR2 is SYGVKD. This CDR3 region has 13 residues. The CDR3 sequence: CAIGDGANTEAFF. CDR3 in DNA: TGTGCCATCGGCGATGGGGCGAACACTGAAGCTTTCTTT.

The V and J genes are TRBV11-1 and TRBJ2-7, with 9 bases that match TRBD1. V dropped 2 bases and J dropped 2; count of bases not matched to a gene: 4. CDR1 and CDR2 from the germline V gene are SGHAT and FQDESV (reference sequence). The CDR3 spans 15 residues. CDR3 region: CASSLSQGATYEQYF. CDR3 nucleotide sequence: TGTGCCAGCAGCTTATCACAGGGGGCAACCTACGAGCAGTACTTC. Complete variable domain (other parts from reference TRBV11-1 and TRBJ2-7): EAEVAQSPRYKITEKSQAVAFWCDPISGHATLYWYRQILGQGPELLVQFQDESVVDDSQLPKDRFSAERLKGVDSTLKIQPAELGDSAMYLCASSLSQGATYEQYFGPGTRLTVT.

The chain employs TRBV11-2 and TRBJ2-1; the D gene is possibly TRBD1 (6 bases). Per the germline V gene, CDR1 is SGHAT and CDR2 is FQNNGV. CDR3 length equals 16 residues. V was trimmed by 1 base and J by 2 bases, leaving 12 bases between them. The CDR3 nucleotides are TGTGCCAGCAGCTTAGTGGCAGGGGCGACCTACAATGAGCAGTTCTTC. This gives the protein CASSLVAGATYNEQFF.

The chain couples TRBV2 to TRBJ2-5; 12 positions agree with TRBD2. Germline loops: CDR1 SNHLY, CDR2 FYNNEI. With 6 bases clipped from V and 1 base from J, the junction kept 3 bases outside the gene matches. The CDR3 has 15 residues. The CDR3 DNA sequence: TGTGCCAGCAGCCAGACTAGCGGGGGCCAAGAGACCCAGTACTTC. It encodes CASSQTSGGQETQYF.

The rearrangement uses TRBV7-2 and TRBJ2-3; 7 nucleotides agree with TRBD1. With V trimmed by 4 bases and J by 0 bases, 4 bases remained unmatched. This CDR3 has 15 amino acids. The germline V gene encodes CDR1 SGHTA and CDR2 FQGNSA. CDR3 protein: CASSSQTGSTDTQYF. CDR3 DNA sequence: TGTGCCAGCAGCTCCCAGACAGGGAGCACAGATACGCAGTATTTT.

This clone has only one observation. V and J are TRBV10-2 and TRBJ1-1; unclear D gene. The germline V gene has CDR1 WSHSY and CDR2 SAAADI. The CDR3 length is 11 residues. The ends were cut back, 4 bases at V and 3 bases at J, with 3 bases in the middle. The CDR3 sequence: CASSAHTEAFF. Here the CDR3 DNA reads TGCGCCAGCAGTGCCCACACTGAAGCTTTCTTT.

The genes are TRBV30 and TRBJ2-3, with 9 bases lining up with TRBD2. The ends lost 2 bases at V and 4 bases at J; junction bases unmatched: 7. CDR3 size: 15 residues. Germline V gene sequence: CDR1 GTSNPN, CDR2 SVGIG (reference sequence). The CDR3, as DNA: TGTGCCTGGAGTTTGGCGGGAGGGGCGGCAGATACGCAGTATTTT. Its translation is CAWSLAGGAADTQYF.

V is TRBV12-5 and J is TRBJ1-4, with unresolved D. From germline, CDR1 is LGHNT and CDR2 FRNRAP. V was trimmed by 4 bases and J by 4 bases, leaving 10 bases between them. The CDR3 is made up of 14 amino acids. The CDR3 region has the DNA TGTGCTAGTGGTTCCGGGCAGTTTAATGAAAAACTGTTTTTT. Its translation: CASGSGQFNEKLFF.

Details on this clone: The same CDR3 is also encoded by other DNA sequences in this sample. V is TRBV5-1 and J is TRBJ1-1, with 9 positions matching TRBD1. The CDR3 runs 14 residues. Germline assignment: CDR1 SGHRS and CDR2 YFSETQ. Trimming removed 2 bases from V and 5 bases from J; junction bases left unmatched: 4. The CDR3 bases are TGCGCCAGCAGCTTAGGACAGGGGAGAACTGAAGCTTTCTTT. This sequence encodes CASSLGQGRTEAFF.

This chain uses TRBV29-1 with TRBJ1-1; unclear D gene. V was cut by 7 bases and J by 1 base, with 13 bases left in between. The CDR3 spans 13 residues. Germline lookup yields CDR1 SQVTM and CDR2 ANQGSEA. The DNA for the CDR3 is TGCAGCGCCGAGGACGGTAAGAACACTGAAGCTTTCTTT. It yields the protein CSAEDGKNTEAFF.

V is TRBV28 and J is TRBJ1-5; no definite D call. The germline V gene encodes CDR1 MDHEN and CDR2 SYDVKM. This CDR3 region has 14 residues. V lost 10 bases, J lost 5 bases, and 18 bases lay in between. This CDR3 is CATKTPIPYQPQHF. CDR3 nucleotides: TGTGCCACCAAGACCCCTATTCCTTATCAGCCCCAGCATTTT. The full variable domain, rest sourced from reference TRBV28 and TRBJ1-5, is DVKVTQSSRYLVKRTGEKVFLECVQDMDHENMFWYRQDPGLGLRLIYFSYDVKMKEKGDIPEGYSVSREKKERFSLILESASTNQTSMYLCATKTPIPYQPQHFGDGTRLSIL.

The V gene is TRBV30, the J gene TRBJ2-3; perhaps TRBD2 as D (6 bases). Per the germline V gene, CDR1 is GTSNPN and CDR2 is SVGIG (reference sequence). The CDR3 is made up of 15 amino acids. V was pared by 0 bases and J by 3 bases, with 13 bases between. The chain's CDR3 is CAWSVGRLGTDTQYF. The CDR3 coding sequence is TGTGCCTGGAGTGTAGGGAGGCTGGGGACAGATACGCAGTATTTT.

The CDR3: CASQIGLAGYNEQFF. Written as DNA, the CDR3 is TGTGCCAGCCAGATTGGCCTAGCGGGTTACAATGAGCAGTTCTTC. This chain uses TRBV27 with TRBJ2-1, with 8 bases that match TRBD2. V lost 8 bases, J lost 4 bases, and 10 bases stayed unmatched. The CDR3 consists of 15 residues. CDR1 is MNHEY and CDR2 is SMNVEV in the germline V gene (reference sequence).

Only a few counts were recorded for this clone. One end of the junction does not line up with germline, which may come from a read error. V gene TRBV5-5 combines with J gene TRBJ2-1; D is uncertain. The V gene's germline CDR1 is SGHKS and CDR2 YYEKEE (reference sequence). This CDR3 is built from 15 residues. The chain's CDR3 is CASSLGLNSYNEQFF. DNA of the CDR3: TGCGCCAGCAGCCTGGGTCTAAACTCCTACAATGAGCAGTTCTTC.

The chain recombines TRBV6-6 with TRBJ1-1; D ambiguous. This CDR3 is built from 13 residues. Germline V gene data show CDR1 as MNHNY and CDR2 as SVGAGI (reference sequence). Trimming took off 8 bases at V and 0 bases at J, with 10 bases between the two ends. The CDR3 spells CASGETLNTEAFF. The CDR3 coding sequence is TGTGCCAGCGGGGAGACACTGAACACTGAAGCTTTCTTT.

This chain joins TRBV29-1 and TRBJ2-3, with D perhaps matching TRBD2 (5 bases). The CDR3 runs to 18 residues. Trimming pared 3 bases from V and 1 base from J, leaving 23 bases between. Germline loops: CDR1 SQVTM, CDR2 ANQGSEA. The CDR3 here is CSVDRGISSSGGTDTQYF. The CDR3 DNA reads TGCAGCGTTGACCGAGGGATCTCTTCCAGCGGTGGCACAGATACGCAGTATTTT.

V is TRBV18 and J is TRBJ2-3; D is perhaps TRBD2 (5 bases). Germline loops: CDR1 KGHSH, CDR2 LQKENI. The CDR3 sequence is 14 residues long. V gave up 3 bases and J gave up 2 bases, with 9 bases separating them. This CDR3 is CASSPPSNTDTQYF. In DNA, the CDR3 is TGTGCCAGCTCACCCCCTAGCAACACAGATACGCAGTATTTT.

V is TRBV7-9 and J is TRBJ2-1, with D maybe TRBD2 (6 bases). Trimming stripped 8 bases from V and 2 bases from J, with 10 bases between. CDR1 is SEHNR, CDR2 FQNEAQ, per germline (reference sequence). This CDR3 comprises 13 residues. The CDR3 region is CASGPSAYNEQFF. DNA for the CDR3: TGTGCCAGCGGCCCTAGCGCCTACAATGAGCAGTTCTTC.

There are a few counts of this clone. This rearrangement joins TRBV9 to TRBJ2-1; 7 bases match TRBD2. Germline-derived CDR1 and CDR2 are SGDLS and YYNGEE. The ends lost 0 bases at V and 5 bases at J; junction bases unmatched: 8. This CDR3 is 16 amino acids long. The CDR3 loop reads CASSVAARGYDNEQFF. The CDR3 DNA reads TGTGCCAGCAGCGTAGCAGCGCGGGGGTATGACAATGAGCAGTTCTTC.

The chain employs TRBV5-4 and TRBJ2-3, with 10 bases matching TRBD1. CDR3 length equals 16 residues. The germline V gene has CDR1 SGHNT and CDR2 YYREEE (reference sequence). The junction had 5 bases not matched to a gene; V was cut back by 2 bases and J by 2 bases. The CDR3 DNA reads TGTGCCAGCAGCTTTGGACAGGGGGTGGACACAGATACGCAGTATTTT. Protein sequence: CASSFGQGVDTDTQYF.

The rearrangement links TRBV5-1 to TRBJ2-1; D tentatively reads TRBD1 or TRBD2 (5 bases each). CDR1 SGHRS and CDR2 YFSETQ come from the germline V gene. V was shortened by 1 base and J by 7 bases, with 9 bases between the two germline ends. The CDR3 sequence is 13 residues long. CDR3 in amino acids: CASSLSWGNEQFF. DNA for the CDR3: TGCGCCAGCAGCTTGAGTTGGGGGAATGAGCAGTTCTTC.

J is TRBJ2-2 and V is TRBV19, with a possible D match to TRBD2 (6 bases). This CDR3 comprises 16 residues. Trimming pared 3 bases from V and 2 bases from J, leaving 13 bases between. Looked up from germline, CDR1 is LNHDA and CDR2 is SQIVND (reference sequence). CDR3 sequence: CASSIDPSANTGELFF. The CDR3 DNA reads TGTGCCAGTAGTATTGATCCTAGCGCAAACACCGGGGAGCTGTTTTTT. The whole variable domain, filled in from reference TRBV19 and TRBJ2-2, reads DGGITQSPKYLFRKEGQNVTLSCEQNLNHDAMYWYRQDPGQGLRLIYYSQIVNDFQKGDIAEGYSVSREKKESFPLTVTSAQKNPTAFYLCASSIDPSANTGELFFGEGSRLTVL.